This TCR beta chain was recovered during a study of cytomegalovirus exposure and HLA in healthy donors. Study-level information: Drawn from HLA-typed donors, 65 million to 100 million unique TCRs were held in an early data release.

The CDR3 covers 14 residues. With 0 bases removed from V and 6 bases from J, the gap between germline ends came to 10 bases. Germline-derived CDR1 and CDR2 are SGHNT and YYREEE (reference sequence). Whole-study results and caveats: In a later analysis, 15,000 to 20,000 TCR beta sequences were associated with HLA alleles at 0.05 false discovery rate. Upon later analysis, TCR association rates were observed to vary by HLA locus, being highest for DRB1 and lowest for HLA-C.

On this clone itself: What it recognizes is unknown.

PCR amplification relied on 60 Vbeta primers (plus 13 Jbeta primers). This table comes from immunoSEQ multiplex PCR, and its TCRdb copy is limited to in-frame clones, with some not included. The sample includes roughly 150,000 clones, 70% of them seen just once. This receptor was taken from a man aged 18 to 35 in good health and CMV-seropositive. The sequenced sample consisted of PBMCs. The chain has TRBV5-4 and TRBJ2-1; D is possibly TRBD2 (5 bases). The CDR3 coding sequence is TGTGCCAGCAGCTTGGGGACTGGGATCAATGAGCAGTTCTTC. It encodes CASSLGTGINEQFF. Full variable domain (outside the CDR3, taken from reference TRBV5-4 and TRBJ2-1): ETGVTQSPTHLIKTRGQQVTLRCSSQSGHNTVSWYQQALGQGPQFIFQYYREEENGRGNFPPRFSGLQFPNYSSELNVNALELDDSALYLCASSLGTGINEQFFGPGTRLTVL.